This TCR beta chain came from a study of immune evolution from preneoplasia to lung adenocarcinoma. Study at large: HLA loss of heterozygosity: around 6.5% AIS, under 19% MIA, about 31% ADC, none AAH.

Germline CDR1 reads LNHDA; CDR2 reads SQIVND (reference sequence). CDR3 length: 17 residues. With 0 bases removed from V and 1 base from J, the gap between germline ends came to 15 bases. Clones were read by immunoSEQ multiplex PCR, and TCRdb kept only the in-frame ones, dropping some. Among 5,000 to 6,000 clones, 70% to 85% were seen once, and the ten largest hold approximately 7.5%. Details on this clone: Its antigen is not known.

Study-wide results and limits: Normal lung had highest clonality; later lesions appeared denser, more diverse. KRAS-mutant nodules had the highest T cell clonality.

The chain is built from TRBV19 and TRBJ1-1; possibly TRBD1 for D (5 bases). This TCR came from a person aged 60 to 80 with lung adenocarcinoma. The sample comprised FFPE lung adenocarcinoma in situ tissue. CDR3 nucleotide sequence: TGTGCCAGTAGTATAGATACTTTCAGGGTTAAGAACACTGAAGCTTTCTTT. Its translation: CASSIDTFRVKNTEAFF.